Listed here are 18 T cell receptor beta chains from one sample, sequenced in a study of Ad26.COV2.S vaccination and SARS-CoV-2 variants. Libraries were prepared by immunoSEQ multiplex PCR; TCRdb keeps only in-frame clonotypes and omits some of them. Among over 90,000 clones, roughly 75% were seen once, and the ten largest hold approximately 15%. The source material was peripheral blood, sampled after recovery from COVID-19. The receptor source for this set is a human donor who had recovered from COVID-19.

The rearrangement joins TRBV9 to TRBJ2-6, with D perhaps TRBD1 or TRBD2 (5 bases each). The germline gives CDR1 SGDLS, CDR2 YYNGEE. The CDR3 loop spans 15 amino acids. Trimming pared 2 bases from V and 4 bases from J, leaving 10 bases between. CDR3 in DNA: TGTGCCAGCAGCGTCCTAGGGGACGGGGCCAACGTCCTGACTTTC. Residues: CASSVLGDGANVLTF.

This clone has just one count. J is TRBJ2-1 and V is TRBV5-1, with D possibly being TRBD2 (5 bases). Germline CDR1 and CDR2: SGHRS and YFSETQ. This CDR3 contains 15 residues. Trimming pared 2 bases from V and 7 bases from J, leaving 16 bases between. The CDR3 bases are TGCGCCAGCAGCTTTACTAGGCCTTTCGGGAATGAGCAGTTCTTC. Amino acids: CASSFTRPFGNEQFF. Combining the CDR3 with reference TRBV5-1 and TRBJ2-1 gives the whole variable domain KAGVTQTPRYLIKTRGQQVTLSCSPISGHRSVSWYQQTPGQGLQFLFEYFSETQRNKGNFPGRFSGRQFSNSRSEMNVSTLELGDSALYLCASSFTRPFGNEQFFGPGTRLTVL.

This clone was seen once. The chain employs TRBV5-5 and TRBJ2-7; D gene ambiguous. The CDR3 loop spans 16 amino acids. V was cut by 4 bases and J by 3 bases, with 20 bases left in between. In germline, CDR1 is SGHKS, CDR2 YYEKEE (reference sequence). The CDR3 nucleotides are TGTGCCAGCAGCCTCAGGCCTACCTCGGTAAACTACGAGCAGTACTTC. Translation: CASSLRPTSVNYEQYF.

The rearrangement uses TRBV20-1 and TRBJ1-1; D is possibly TRBD1 (5 bases). The germline CDR1 and CDR2 sequences are DFQATT and SNEGSKA (reference sequence). The CDR3 is made up of 12 amino acids. V was cut by 3 bases and J by 9 bases, with 14 bases left in between. The CDR3 region is CSASGRGEKAFF. The CDR3 DNA is TGCAGTGCTAGTGGGAGGGGTGAGAAAGCTTTCTTT.

The gene calls are TRBV27 and TRBJ1-6; 7 bases fit TRBD1. This CDR3 comprises 16 residues. Per the germline V gene, CDR1 is MNHEY and CDR2 is SMNVEV (reference sequence). V trimming: 5 bases; J trimming: 1 base; junction bases outside the gene matches: 5. The CDR3 DNA reads TGTGCCAGCAGTGCCGCACAGGGGTCCTATAATTCACCCCTCCACTTT. The encoded protein is CASSAAQGSYNSPLHF.

The genes are TRBV21-1 and TRBJ2-7; TRBD1 is taken as the D call from the table, unchecked against the DNA. TRBV21-1 is labeled a pseudogene. The CDR3 covers 14 residues. The CDR3 DNA reads as TGTGCCAGCAGCAAAGGGGCTGTAACCTACGAGCAGTACTTC. Protein product: CASSKGAVTYEQYF.

Here the CDR3 reads CAPPGELYEQYF. The CDR3 DNA is TGTGCCCCCCCGGGGGAATTATACGAGCAGTACTTC. This rearrangement joins TRBV27 to TRBJ2-7, with a possible D match to TRBD2 (6 bases). This CDR3 is built from 12 residues. V was cut by 11 bases and J by 4 bases, with 15 bases left in between. Germline-derived CDR1 and CDR2 are MNHEY and SMNVEV (reference sequence).

The chain carries TRBV7-6 and TRBJ2-7; TRBD1 is a possible D gene (6 bases). The length of the CDR3 is 16 residues. V was cut by 1 base and J by 4 bases, with 17 bases left in between. Looked up from germline, CDR1 is SGHVS and CDR2 is FNYEAQ. CDR3 loop: CASSLGDIGQGYEQYF. As DNA, the CDR3 is TGTGCCAGCAGCTTAGGGGACATTGGGCAGGGGTACGAGCAGTACTTC.

This chain joins TRBV10-2 and TRBJ1-5, with TRBD1 matching 8 bases. Germline V gives CDR1 WSHSY, CDR2 SAAADI. V shed 8 bases and J 7 bases; nucleotides not matched to a gene: 7. The CDR3 contains 13 residues. CDR3 residues: CASQAGGVQPQHF. CDR3 DNA sequence: TGCGCCAGCCAGGCAGGGGGCGTCCAGCCCCAGCATTTT.

This chain connects TRBV4-2 to TRBJ1-1; a weak D match, TRBD1 (5 bases). The V end was cut by 8 bases, the J end by 0 bases, with 10 bases between. CDR3 length equals 13 residues. Per the germline V gene, CDR1 is LGHNA and CDR2 is YNFKEQ. For the CDR3, the DNA is TGTGCCAGCCGGGGGTCGCTGAACACTGAAGCTTTCTTT. Residues: CASRGSLNTEAFF.

The rearrangement links TRBV19 to TRBJ2-4; D might be TRBD1 (6 bases). CDR3 length equals 11 residues. CDR1 and CDR2 (germline): LNHDA, SQIVND (reference sequence). The V end lost 8 bases, the J end lost 8 bases, and 10 bases lay between the germline ends. The chain's CDR3 is CASSSGDIQYF. The CDR3 DNA follows: TGTGCCAGTTCCTCAGGGGACATTCAGTACTTC.

This chain joins TRBV27 and TRBJ2-1, with 9 positions matching TRBD1. Germline V gene sequence: CDR1 MNHEY, CDR2 SMNVEV (reference sequence). This CDR3 is built from 15 residues. J lost 0 bases, V lost 7 bases, and 4 bases had no gene match. The CDR3 nucleotides are TGTGCCAGCACTGGGACAGGGAGCTCCTACAATGAGCAGTTCTTC. Amino acid sequence: CASTGTGSSYNEQFF.

The DNA of the CDR3 is TGTGCCAGCAGCCCGGGGCCGACAGGAGGCCCTGAAGCTTTCTTT. Encoded protein: CASSPGPTGGPEAFF. The chain recombines TRBV21-1 with TRBJ1-1; the tabulated D call, TRBD1, remains unverified against the DNA. TRBV21-1 is a pseudogene segment. The CDR3 covers 15 residues.

The CDR3 coding sequence is TGTGCCAGCTCACCTAATCCATCCACTGAAGCTTTCTTT. Protein product: CASSPNPSTEAFF. The rearrangement joins TRBV18 to TRBJ1-1; no clear D gene. Trimming stripped 3 bases from V and 4 bases from J, with 9 bases between. This CDR3 has 13 residues. CDR1 KGHSH and CDR2 LQKENI come from the germline V gene.

V is TRBV9 and J is TRBJ2-3; 8 nucleotides align to TRBD2. The CDR3 runs 14 residues. The trim removed 7 bases at V and 3 bases at J, leaving 7 bases unmatched. CDR1 and CDR2 (germline): SGDLS, YYNGEE. The CDR3 region is CASYGGGKTDTQYF. The CDR3 DNA follows: TGTGCCAGCTACGGCGGGGGGAAGACAGATACGCAGTATTTT.

The CDR3 is CAWSVQGLRSYNSPLHF. CDR3 bases: TGTGCCTGGAGTGTCCAGGGTCTGAGGTCCTATAATTCACCCCTCCACTTT. J is TRBJ1-6 and V is TRBV30, with D possibly TRBD1 on 5 matching bases. CDR3 length: 17 amino acids. CDR1 and CDR2 (germline): GTSNPN, SVGIG (reference sequence). V gave up 0 bases and J gave up 1 base, with 13 bases separating them. Supplemented by reference TRBV30 and TRBJ1-6, the full variable domain reads SQTIHQWPATLVQPVGSPLSLECTVEGTSNPNLYWYRQAAGRGLQLLFYSVGIGQISSEVPQNLSASRPQDRQFILSSKKLLLSDSGFYLCAWSVQGLRSYNSPLHFGNGTRLTVT.

The CDR3 bases are TGTGCCAGCAGCCCAGCACAGGGGTTGAACACTGAAGCTTTCTTT. Translated: CASSPAQGLNTEAFF. The V call is TRBV3-1 (or the pseudogene TRBV3-2), the J call TRBJ1-1, with 7 bases fitting TRBD1. The CDR3 covers 15 residues. Germline CDR1 is LGHDT and CDR2 is YNNKEL (reference sequence). With 4 bases clipped from V and 0 bases from J, the junction kept 5 bases outside the gene matches.

The rearrangement joins TRBV5-6 to TRBJ2-1; D may be TRBD1 (8 bases). The CDR3 sequence is 15 residues long. Germline V gene lookup returns CDR1 SGHDT and CDR2 YYEEEE. Trimming pared 4 bases from V and 4 bases from J, leaving 15 bases between. CDR3 sequence reads: CASSRKRDRYNEQFF. CDR3 coding DNA: TGTGCCAGCAGCCGAAAGCGGGACAGGTACAATGAGCAGTTCTTC.